The 10 T cell receptor beta chains presented below share a single source sample, sequenced in a study of blood T cell repertoires in COVID-19. Sequencing was performed with immunoSEQ multiplex PCR; in TCRdb, only in-frame clones are kept and a portion is missing. The top ten clones hold 8% of a sample with 130,000 to 150,000 clones, 75% to 90% of them seen once. The sequenced sample was peripheral blood. These receptors all stem from a woman in her fifties or sixties with COVID-19, enrolled during active disease.

The rearrangement uses TRBV19 and TRBJ1-2, with 7 bases matching TRBD1. This CDR3 has 14 residues. V shed 5 bases and J 6 bases; nucleotides not matched to a gene: 9. The V gene's germline CDR1 is LNHDA and CDR2 SQIVND (reference sequence). The CDR3 bases are TGTGCCAGTAGTGAAGAGACAGGGAAGGATGGCTACACCTTC. It specifies CASSEETGKDGYTF. Full variable domain (missing parts from reference TRBV19 and TRBJ1-2): DGGITQSPKYLFRKEGQNVTLSCEQNLNHDAMYWYRQDPGQGLRLIYYSQIVNDFQKGDIAEGYSVSREKKESFPLTVTSAQKNPTAFYLCASSEETGKDGYTFGSGTRLTVV.

CDR3 bases: TGTGCCAGCAGCTTAGCCGAGGGTTATGGCTACACCTTC. Translation gives CASSLAEGYGYTF. The chain links TRBV7-9 to TRBJ1-2; D is unresolved. V was shortened by 0 bases and J by 5 bases, with 7 bases between the two germline ends. Looked up from germline, CDR1 is SEHNR and CDR2 is FQNEAQ (reference sequence). This CDR3 contains 13 residues.

This clone has only one observation. The V and J genes are TRBV2 and TRBJ1-5; 8 nucleotides line up with TRBD1. Germline V gene data show CDR1 as SNHLY and CDR2 as FYNNEI. The trim removed 6 bases at V and 4 bases at J, leaving 8 bases unmatched. The length of the CDR3 is 15 residues. CDR3 loop: CASRLGQAENQPQHF. The CDR3 nucleotides read TGTGCCAGCAGGCTGGGACAGGCGGAAAATCAGCCCCAGCATTTT.

This clone has only one observation. The rearrangement joins TRBV9 to TRBJ1-1; weak D call: TRBD1 (6 bases). Germline values: CDR1 SGDLS, CDR2 YYNGEE. The CDR3 has 14 residues. The V and J ends lost 3 bases and 4 bases respectively, with 13 bases between them. CDR3 DNA sequence: TGTGCCAGCAGCGGAGGGGGGGGAAGCACTGAAGCTTTCTTT. This codes for CASSGGGGSTEAFF. Drawing the rest from reference TRBV9 and TRBJ1-1, the complete variable domain is DSGVTQTPKHLITATGQRVTLRCSPRSGDLSVYWYQQSLDQGLQFLIQYYNGEERAKGNILERFSAQQFPDLHSELNLSSLELGDSALYFCASSGGGGSTEAFFGQGTRLTVV.

The chain joins TRBV19 to TRBJ1-2, with D unresolved. The V gene's germline CDR1 is LNHDA and CDR2 SQIVND (reference sequence). The CDR3 covers 15 residues. The V end was cut by 3 bases, the J end by 0 bases, with 11 bases between. The CDR3 nucleotides are TGTGCCAGTAGTATGGTCGGGGTATCTAACTATGGCTACACCTTC. It specifies CASSMVGVSNYGYTF.

The chain has TRBV2 and TRBJ1-2, with 7 positions matching TRBD1. Germline lookup yields CDR1 SNHLY and CDR2 FYNNEI. CDR3 length: 16 amino acids. V shed 4 bases, J shed 2 bases, and the junction held 10 bases outside the gene matches. In nucleotides, the CDR3 is TGTGCCAGCAGTGGGACAGGCCGGGGGTCCAACTATGGCTACACCTTC. The encoded protein is CASSGTGRGSNYGYTF.

The V gene is TRBV27, the J gene TRBJ1-5; 9 bases map to TRBD1. The CDR3 is 16 amino acids. Germline CDR1 reads MNHEY; CDR2 reads SMNVEV (reference sequence). Trimming at V came to 0 bases and at J to 3 bases, leaving 3 bases not matched to a gene. The CDR3 spells CASSLSTGGINQPQHF. The DNA for the CDR3 is TGTGCCAGCAGTTTATCGACAGGGGGGATCAATCAGCCCCAGCATTTT.

The chain uses TRBV29-1 and TRBJ1-2; D might be TRBD1 (6 bases). The V and J ends lost 6 bases and 4 bases respectively, with 15 bases between them. The CDR3 covers 13 residues. Germline V gene sequence: CDR1 SQVTM, CDR2 ANQGSEA. CDR3 DNA: TGCAGCGTGAACAGGGTACTGAGCTATGGCTACACCTTC. Translation: CSVNRVLSYGYTF.

The CDR3 nucleotides read TGTGCCAGCAGCTTAACGGGACAGGAGTACAATGAGCAGTTCTTC. It specifies CASSLTGQEYNEQFF. The chain uses TRBV11-3 and TRBJ2-1; 8 bases map to TRBD1. CDR1 is SGHNT and CDR2 is YENEEA in the germline V gene. The CDR3 length is 15 residues. The junction had 4 bases not matched to a gene; V was cut back by 2 bases and J by 4 bases.

The chain has TRBV7-9 and TRBJ2-5, with D possibly being TRBD2 (5 bases). V lost 3 bases and J lost 5, with 10 bases in between. Germline values: CDR1 SEHNR, CDR2 FQNEAQ (reference sequence). The CDR3 has 13 amino acids. The CDR3 nucleotides are TGTGCCAGCAGCTTTCCCAGAGGGGAGACCCAGTACTTC. Protein: CASSFPRGETQYF.